This entry describes one TCR beta chain. Its specific antigen is unknown. The record has no base qualities; no much larger clone is one base away. The run used an Illumina HiSeq 1500. TCRdb cleaned the public reads at Q25 with fastp, built clones with MiXCR and kept in-frame beta chains. When rows share a CDR3 protein, they turn into one entry using the most common DNA and genes. For this sample the table gives 650,000 to 900,000 distinct CDR3 sequences, of which 25% to 30% were detected only once. The ten largest clonotypes hold about an eighth of the sample. This specimen comes from a study of T cell repertoires in cytomegalovirus infection (dated 2019 in TCRdb). Looking at the study overall: Alongside well-studied HLA-B-restricted epitopes, the peptide stimulations were aimed at recently identified HLA-C-restricted CMV epitopes, whose presentation resists viral immunomodulation. The HLA type of each donor mattered for the analysis, because public TCR beta signatures pointed to carriage of CMV infection along with the matching HLA type. The research as a whole found: Carriers of CMV infection plus the relevant HLA type were discriminated by the cumulative frequency of public TCR beta family members in the study cohort and in an independent roughly 320-donor cohort. The ex vivo response was dominated by HLA-C-restricted CMV-specific TCR beta clonotypes, and the single most frequent clonotype in two of eight donors was supplied by these HLA-C-restricted clonotypes.

The sample's treatment or condition label, decoded: in vitro stimulation with specific CMV peptide epitopes to enrich CMV-specific T cells. Inclusive of the bounding cysteine and phenylalanine, the CDR3 is 15 residues long. Here the CDR3 DNA is all that survives: 45 bases in frame from base 1. The V and J ends are trimmed by 3 bases and 0 bases, leaving 12 bases between them. The sequence was obtained from a human donor in good health (CMV status not recorded). Some clones in this sample may be carry-over from other donors' samples. Sequenced material: cultured CD8+ T cells from PBMCs, taken from culture after CMV antigen stimulation. Here the chain combines TRBV12-3 or TRBV12-4 and TRBJ2-7, with the D segment identity uncertain. The DNA sequence reads TGTGCCAGCAGTTTTGGCTTACCCCTCTCCTACGAGCAGTACTTC. This sequence encodes CASSFGLPLSYEQYF.